This TCR beta chain comes out of a study of early T cells in non-severe SARS-CoV-2 infection (dated by TCRdb to about 2021). The study in broad terms: TCR sequencing used bulk RNA from unsorted whole blood, so alpha and beta chains could not be paired. Broad study findings and their caveats: VDJdb matching was skewed toward anti-spike CD8 responses and likely underestimated virus-specific expansions by missing private and CD4 specificities.

Remarks on this clonotype: The target of this receptor is not known. Base qualities are missing; no much larger clone stands one base away.

Receptor amplification or capture employed 5' RACE. The reads were generated on a NextSeq 500. To correct for sequencing error and PCR bias, the TCR library protocol tagged individual cDNA molecules with unique molecular identifiers. Both TCR alpha and beta chains were sequenced, and tight co-correlation was observed between alpha and beta sequence abundances in each sample. For the original study's pipeline: V gene, J gene and CDR3 annotation of TCR sequences was performed with Decombinator V4. Expanded TCRs were defined as changing significantly between any two time points under a Poisson model with p below 0.0001. TCR abundances were normalised to the total number of TCRs sequenced per sample and were expressed as counts per million. TRAV1-2 paired with TRAJ12, TRAJ20 or TRAJ33 defined MAIT TCRs, while TRAV10 paired with TRAJ18 defined iNKT TCRs. VDJdb, accessed on 1 November 2021, was searched for TCRs annotated for CMV, EBV and SARS-CoV-2, and TCRs annotated for more than one antigen were excluded. The raw public data were reprocessed by TCRdb itself: fastp quality trimming at Q25, MiXCR clonotype calling, in-frame beta chains only. Identical CDR3 protein sequences are pooled into one entry, listed with their most common genes and DNA. The V and J calls were determined by TCRdb, not by the authors. This sample is represented by roughly 50,000 distinct CDR3 sequences; around 9.5% of them were singletons. The ten largest clonotypes hold almost 8.5% of the sample.

At the junction V is shortened by 7 bases and J by 1 base, with 13 bases in between. Measured from the cysteine to the phenylalanine, the CDR3 is 14 residues long. Only the CDR3 part of the read is kept: 42 bases, read in frame from the first base. The germline V gene encodes CDR1 MDHEN and CDR2 SYDVKM. The study was a case-control design nested within a healthcare worker cohort in London, UK, with weekly nasopharyngeal swab PCR tests and blood sampling. Between 23 and 31 March 2020, the week of the UK lockdown, healthcare workers were enrolled and then followed up weekly for as long as 16 weeks. Here the chain combines TRBV28 and TRBJ1-1; the D segment could be TRBD1, given 6 matching bases. The origin of this receptor is an adult who was a healthcare worker with PCR-confirmed SARS-CoV-2 infection or an uninfected control (not recorded which). The sample comprised whole blood. The CDR3 has the sequence CASIIPGQNTEAFF. The base sequence is TGTGCCAGCATCATTCCGGGACAGAACACTGAAGCTTTCTTT.